These T cell receptor beta chains were read from a single sample in a study of blood T cell repertoires in COVID-19. Sequencing was performed with immunoSEQ multiplex PCR; in TCRdb, only in-frame clones are kept and a portion is missing. The profile shows fewer than 250,000 clones, 80% of them singletons. Sample: PBMCs or T cells enriched from blood (not recorded which). These receptors came from a woman in her forties with acute COVID-19. Each CDR3 is given with its conserved first and last residue. A D gene is named only where the DNA matches it firmly. Clone sizes are given selectively: once, few, many, or a class where the clone is expanded.

TRBV5-1	few	TRBJ2-1	TRBD2	CASSLDGRNNEQFF
TRBV29-1	NA	TRBJ1-2	TRBD1	CSAGTGDYGYTF
TRBV5-4	NA	TRBJ1-3	TRBD1	CASSYGQVDGNTIYF
TRBV6-5	NA	TRBJ2-7	NA	CASSPDGMYEQYF
TRBV20-1	NA	TRBJ2-7	NA	CSANGYEQYF
TRBV3-1/TRBV3-2	NA	TRBJ2-7	NA	CASSQGQGMGEQYF
TRBV10-3	NA	TRBJ2-3	TRBD1	CAISFGTDTDTQYF
TRBV24-1	NA	TRBJ2-1	TRBD1	CATSDFIGGGGQGSYNEQFF
TRBV10-2	NA	TRBJ2-1	NA	CASKGPGEQFF
TRBV19	NA	TRBJ1-2	NA	CASRGGLHYGYTF
TRBV19	NA	TRBJ1-1	NA	CASTRGLNTEAFF
TRBV7-2	NA	TRBJ2-7	TRBD2	CASSLLAGGLYEQYF
TRBV4-3	NA	TRBJ1-2	TRBD1	CASSKMDREIYGYTF
TRBV3-1/TRBV3-2	NA	TRBJ1-4	TRBD1	CASSQDRAYEKLFF
TRBV7-9	NA	TRBJ2-7	TRBD2	CASSLGRGGFVSYEQYF
TRBV6-5	NA	TRBJ1-5	TRBD1	CASSSMGQGQGQPQHF
TRBV6-2/TRBV6-3	NA	TRBJ2-7	TRBD1	CASSYSGQGDEQYF
TRBV7-9	NA	TRBJ1-4	TRBD1	CASSLRQGDEKLFF
TRBV27	NA	TRBJ1-1	TRBD1	CASSTGQGYTEAFF
TRBV5-1	NA	TRBJ2-7	TRBD1	CASSAPGQGWEQYF
TRBV7-9	NA	TRBJ2-2	TRBD1	CASSSIKGQTNPGELFF
TRBV15	NA	TRBJ1-1	NA	CATTPRGGGMNTEAFF
TRBV7-9	NA	TRBJ2-7	NA	CASSLGGVAYEQYF
TRBV27	NA	TRBJ1-4	NA	CASRYRTAATNEKLFF
TRBV7-6	NA	TRBJ1-1	TRBD1	CASSSGGGFTEAFF
TRBV28	NA	TRBJ1-1	TRBD1	CASSEGQGMNTEAFF
TRBV2	NA	TRBJ1-2	TRBD1	CASSAVSGQGAHGYTF
TRBV19	few	TRBJ1-4	TRBD1	CASMVGTGGSAAKLFF
TRBV6-5	few	TRBJ2-3	NA	CASSYRGATQYF
TRBV4-1	NA	TRBJ1-6	NA	CASSHPPAGYDSPLHF
TRBV3-1/TRBV3-2	once	TRBJ1-2	NA	CASSQDPGRNGYTF
TRBV6-4	NA	TRBJ2-3	NA	CASSDSTASTDTQYF
TRBV28	NA	TRBJ1-1	TRBD1	CASSFYRRGSTEAFF